The sequence of this TCR beta chain was determined in a study of CD8 T cells in Susac syndrome. The CDR3 totals 14 residues. In germline, CDR1 is GTSNPN, CDR2 SVGIG (reference sequence). V lost 3 bases and J 0 bases, leaving 8 bases between the germline ends. The authors reverse transcribed about 0.5 to 1 ug RNA with random hexamers. Amplification of TCR beta CDR3 spanned 54 Vbeta and 13 Jbeta via immunoSEQ multiplex PCR. From the immunoSEQ multiplex PCR reads, TCRdb called clonotypes with MiXCR, one entry per CDR3 protein. The data show approximately 270,000 distinct CDR3 sequences, about 94% seen once. TCR beta from blood CD8+ and CD4+ T cells was sequenced.

Material: CD4+ T cells from PBMCs. V gene TRBV30 combines with J gene TRBJ2-2, with D possibly called TRBD1 or TRBD2 (5 bases each). This clonotype was obtained from a human donor with multiple sclerosis. In DNA form, the CDR3 reads TGTGCCTGGAGCGGGACGGCGAACACCGGGGAGCTGTTTTTT. Translation: CAWSGTANTGELFF.